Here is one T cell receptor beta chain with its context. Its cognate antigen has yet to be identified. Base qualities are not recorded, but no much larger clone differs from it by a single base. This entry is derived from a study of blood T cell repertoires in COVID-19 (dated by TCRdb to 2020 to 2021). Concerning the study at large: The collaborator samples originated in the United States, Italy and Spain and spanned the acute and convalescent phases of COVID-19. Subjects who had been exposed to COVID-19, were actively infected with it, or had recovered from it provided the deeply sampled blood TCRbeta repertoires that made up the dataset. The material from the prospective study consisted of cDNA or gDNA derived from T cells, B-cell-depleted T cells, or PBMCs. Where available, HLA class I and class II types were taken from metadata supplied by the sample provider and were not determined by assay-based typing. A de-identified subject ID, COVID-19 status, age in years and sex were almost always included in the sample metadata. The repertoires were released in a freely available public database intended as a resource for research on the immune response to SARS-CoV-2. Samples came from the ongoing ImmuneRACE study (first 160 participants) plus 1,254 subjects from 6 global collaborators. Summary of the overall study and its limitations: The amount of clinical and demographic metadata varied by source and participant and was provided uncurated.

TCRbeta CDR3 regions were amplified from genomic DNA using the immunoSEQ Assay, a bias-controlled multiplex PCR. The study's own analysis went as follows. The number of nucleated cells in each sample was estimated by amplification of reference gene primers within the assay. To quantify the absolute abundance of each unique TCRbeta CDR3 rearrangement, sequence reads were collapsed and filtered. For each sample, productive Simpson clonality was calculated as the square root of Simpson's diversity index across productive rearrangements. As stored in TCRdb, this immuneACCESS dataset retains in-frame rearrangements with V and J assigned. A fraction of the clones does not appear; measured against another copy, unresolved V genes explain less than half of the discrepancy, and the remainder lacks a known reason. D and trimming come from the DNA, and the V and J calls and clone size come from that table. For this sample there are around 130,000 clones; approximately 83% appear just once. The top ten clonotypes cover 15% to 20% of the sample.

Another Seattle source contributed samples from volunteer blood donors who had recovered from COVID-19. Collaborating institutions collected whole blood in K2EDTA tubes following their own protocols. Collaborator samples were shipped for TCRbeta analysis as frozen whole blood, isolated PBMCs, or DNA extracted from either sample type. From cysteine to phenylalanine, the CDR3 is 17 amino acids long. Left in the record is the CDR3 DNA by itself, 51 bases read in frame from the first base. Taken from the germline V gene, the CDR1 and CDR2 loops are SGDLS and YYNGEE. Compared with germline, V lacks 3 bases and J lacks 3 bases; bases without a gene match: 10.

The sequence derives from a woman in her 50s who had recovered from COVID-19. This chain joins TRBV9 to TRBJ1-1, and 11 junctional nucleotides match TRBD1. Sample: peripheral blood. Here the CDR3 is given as CASSAGQGAPYDTEAFF. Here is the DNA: TGTGCCAGCAGCGCCGGACAGGGGGCTCCGTATGACACTGAAGCTTTCTTT. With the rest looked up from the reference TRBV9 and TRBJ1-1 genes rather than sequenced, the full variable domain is DSGVTQTPKHLITATGQRVTLRCSPRSGDLSVYWYQQSLDQGLQFLIQYYNGEERAKGNILERFSAQQFPDLHSELNLSSLELGDSALYFCASSAGQGAPYDTEAFFGQGTRLTVV.